The source of this TCR beta chain is a study of T cell changes during pregnancy in multiple sclerosis (dated by TCRdb to about 2019). Some background on the complete study: The study looked at changes in the T cell repertoire across pregnancy in women with multiple sclerosis.

V and J lose 4 bases and 5 bases, and a span of 14 bases separates them. The germline V gene gives CDR1 as SNHLY and CDR2 as FYNNEI. The CDR3 covers 14 residues, taking in both the cysteine and the phenylalanine. CDR3 DNA only is kept here, 42 bases in frame from base 1. Libraries were made using the immunoSEQ multiplex PCR assay. TCRdb took over this immuneACCESS table, retaining in-frame rearrangements with V and J assigned. Such tables are incomplete; in checked studies, under half of the missing clones stem from an unresolved V gene, and the remainder is unexplained. For this sample the table gives 25,000 to 30,000 clones, of which around nine tenths were detected only once. The top ten hold roughly 0.5% of the sample. As regards this clone: The antigen it binds to is not known. Base qualities are not recorded, but no much larger clone differs from it by a single base.

The rearranged chain carries TRBV2 and TRBJ2-5; TRBD1 is perhaps the D gene, given 6 matching bases. This receptor was identified in a female donor in good health, enrolled as a control in a pregnancy study. Source: CD4+ T cells from peripheral blood mononuclear cells, taken in the first trimester of pregnancy. The nucleotides are TGTGCCAGCAGTGGGTGGGGGCTCTGGGAGACCCAGTACTTC. This is translated as CASSGWGLWETQYF.